What follows are 4 T cell receptor beta chains derived from one specimen sequenced in a study of blood T cell repertoires in COVID-19. Sequenced by immunoSEQ multiplex PCR; TCRdb stores in-frame clones only, minus some. Here the sample spans 85,000 to 90,000 clones, roughly four fifths being singletons. The sequenced sample consisted of peripheral blood. These receptors came from a woman aged 80 or older with acute or convalescent COVID-19.

V is TRBV6-5 and J is TRBJ2-1; 8 nucleotides line up with TRBD2. The CDR3 is made up of 13 amino acids. Per the germline V gene, CDR1 is MNHEY and CDR2 is SVGAGI. With 7 bases clipped from V and 6 bases from J, the junction kept 5 bases outside the gene matches. DNA of the CDR3: TGTGCCAGCATGAGCGGGAGAAGCAATGAGCAGTTCTTC. Translated: CASMSGRSNEQFF.

The V gene is TRBV2, the J gene TRBJ2-6; the D is unclear. V lost 4 bases and J 2 bases, leaving 9 bases between the germline ends. The germline V gene encodes CDR1 SNHLY and CDR2 FYNNEI. This CDR3 is 15 amino acids long. CDR3 DNA sequence: TGTGCCAGCAGTGGAAAACACACTGGGGCCAACGTCCTGACTTTC. It encodes CASSGKHTGANVLTF.

The rearrangement links TRBV7-9 to TRBJ1-5; D perhaps matches TRBD1 (5 bases). This CDR3 is built from 14 residues. Trimming left V 4 bases short and J 5 bases short, with 12 bases between. CDR1 and CDR2 (germline): SEHNR, FQNEAQ (reference sequence). In nucleotides, the CDR3 is TGTGCCAGCAGCTGGGGAGGGGAAGATCAGCCCCAGCATTTT. It is translated as CASSWGGEDQPQHF.

The V gene is TRBV3-1 (or the pseudogene TRBV3-2), the J gene TRBJ2-1, with a weak D call TRBD1 (8 bases). The germline V and J ends were trimmed by 2 bases and 4 bases, with 12 bases remaining between them. Germline CDR1 and CDR2: LGHDT and YNNKEL (reference sequence). CDR3 length equals 15 residues. The CDR3 nucleotides read TGTGCCAGCAGCCAAACAGGGGGGGTGTACAATGAGCAGTTCTTC. Its translation: CASSQTGGVYNEQFF.